This T cell receptor (beta chain) was recorded in a study of response to subunit inactivated influenza vaccine. TCRdb re-analysed the RT-PCR reads in MiXCR, keeping a single row per CDR3 protein. The sample includes a few hundred thousand distinct CDR3 sequences, 10% to 12% of them seen just once. This clonotype was recorded a few times. The germline V gene has CDR1 LGHDT and CDR2 YNNKEL (reference sequence). Trimming shortened V by 1 base and J by 7 bases, and 11 bases separated the two germline ends. The CDR3 spans 14 residues. This same sample was also taken into another study, of T cells expressing NK-cell markers. Per that study: The TCR beta cDNA came from 5'RACE template switching with UMIs. It was from sorted CD3+CD56+NKG2C+, CD3+CD56+NKG2C- and CD3+CD56-NKG2C+ T cells that TCR beta repertoires came. A few of the donors also had these clonotypes leading their CD3+CD56-NKG2C+ fraction.

The rearrangement joins TRBV3-1 to TRBJ2-1; D not resolved. The specimen was PBMCs from blood, collected on the day of vaccination. The TCR sequence derives from a middle-aged man who received an inactivated influenza vaccine. The CDR3, as DNA: TGTGCCAGCAGCCAAGGTACGCAACCGAATGAGCAGTTCTTC. It specifies CASSQGTQPNEQFF.